The 5 T cell receptor beta chains reported below all come from one sample, sequenced in a study of blood T cell repertoires in COVID-19. The table came from immunoSEQ multiplex PCR; TCRdb's copy has only in-frame clones and leaves some out. The table lists around 250,000 clones, approximately 86% of them singletons. Material for sequencing was peripheral blood. The receptors were sampled from a woman aged 70-85 years with active or convalescent COVID-19.

The chain joins TRBV7-2 to TRBJ1-5, with TRBD1 as a possible D gene (5 bases). From germline, CDR1 is SGHTA and CDR2 FQGNSA. The CDR3 totals 15 residues. V lost 5 bases, J lost 1 base, and 12 bases lay in between. The CDR3: CASSTTATSNQPQHF. In DNA, the CDR3 is TGTGCCAGCAGCACGACAGCAACCAGCAATCAGCCCCAGCATTTT.

V gene TRBV7-2 combines with J gene TRBJ1-2; D possibly corresponds to TRBD1 (6 bases). Between the trimmed V and J ends, which lost 4 bases and 1 base, there was a span of 10 bases. The length of the CDR3 is 14 residues. CDR1 SGHTA and CDR2 FQGNSA come from the germline V gene. The CDR3 loop is CASSSTGLNYGYTF. The CDR3 DNA reads TGTGCCAGCAGCTCTACAGGGCTTAACTATGGCTACACCTTC.

This chain uses TRBV11-2 with TRBJ1-6; no definite D call. The V and J ends lost 2 bases and 7 bases respectively, with 6 bases between them. The CDR3 contains 13 residues. Germline V gives CDR1 SGHAT, CDR2 FQNNGV. Here the CDR3 reads CASSLKENSPLHF. As DNA, the CDR3 is TGTGCCAGCAGCTTAAAGGAGAATTCACCCCTCCACTTT.

The gene calls are TRBV11-2 and TRBJ1-6, with TRBD1 matching over 9 bases. V shed 1 base, J shed 10 bases, and the junction held 2 bases outside the gene matches. Germline V gene data show CDR1 as SGHAT and CDR2 as FQNNGV. The CDR3 sequence is 14 residues long. The CDR3 loop reads CASSLGQGGSPLHF. The CDR3 DNA reads TGTGCCAGCAGCTTAGGACAGGGGGGATCACCCCTCCACTTT.

V is TRBV20-1 and J is TRBJ1-2; no reliable D call. Trimming left V 3 bases short and J 6 bases short, with 8 bases between. The CDR3 extends over 11 amino acids. From germline, CDR1 is DFQATT and CDR2 SNEGSKA (reference sequence). Written as DNA, the CDR3 is TGCAGTGCTAGGTCACTCGATGGCTACACCTTC. It yields the protein CSARSLDGYTF.